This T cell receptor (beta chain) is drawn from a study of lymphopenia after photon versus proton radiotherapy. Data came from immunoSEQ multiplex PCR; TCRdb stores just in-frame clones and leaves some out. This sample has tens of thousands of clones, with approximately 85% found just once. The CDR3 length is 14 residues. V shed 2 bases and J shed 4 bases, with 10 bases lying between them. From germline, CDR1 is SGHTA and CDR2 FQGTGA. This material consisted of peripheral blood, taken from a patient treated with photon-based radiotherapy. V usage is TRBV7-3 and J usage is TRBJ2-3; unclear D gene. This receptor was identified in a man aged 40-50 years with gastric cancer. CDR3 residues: CASSLSASPDTQYF. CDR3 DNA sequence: TGTGCCAGCAGCTTATCCGCTTCCCCAGATACGCAGTATTTT.